This entry lists 2 T cell receptor beta chains sequenced from one sample in a study of regulatory T cells in long-lasting Graves disease (dated by TCRdb to the early 2020s). This specimen's time point label, per the study, means: newly diagnosed GD, antithyroid drugs for less than 3 months. For both TCR sequencing and RNA sequencing, RNA was extracted from PBMCs in TRIzol. Libraries were prepared through multiplex PCR. Sequencing was carried out with an Illumina HiSeq 4000. To build TCR beta libraries, CDR3 regions were amplified by Arm-PCR using iRepertoire HTBI primers. The public reads were quality trimmed at Q25 with fastp and then assembled into clones with MiXCR by TCRdb, keeping productive beta chains. Under each unique CDR3 protein, matching rows form one entry showing the most common genes and DNA. The sample has 350,000 to 550,000 distinct CDR3 sequences on record, about a sixth of them singletons. The ten largest account for about 23% of the sample.

These records were also assigned to another study, of T cells in Graves' hyperthyroidism and ophthalmopathy.

The sequencing used peripheral blood mononuclear cells (PBMCs), collected at new diagnosis, from a patient treated with antithyroid drugs. All receptors derive from a woman between 18 and 30 years old with Graves disease. Donor details come from another sample of the same person, matched by shared clones.

Turning to this clonotype: The likely explanation is a read error, given a far larger clone one base away. The chain employs TRBV20-1 and TRBJ2-5; 7 bases map to TRBD2. The V and J ends lost 5 bases and 11 bases, in that order; junction bases with no gene match: 17. The CDR3 loop spans 14 amino acids. Germline CDR1 and CDR2: DFQATT and SNEGSKA (reference sequence). DNA of the CDR3: TGCAGTGCTCGTTCTCCGCGGGAGTACAATGAGCAGTACTTC. The encoded protein is CSARSPREYNEQYF.

This chain connects TRBV15 to TRBJ1-2; D is perhaps TRBD1 (5 bases). V was trimmed by 3 bases and J by 8 bases, leaving 10 bases between them. CDR3 length: 12 residues. Per germline, CDR1 LNHNV and CDR2 YYDKDF (reference sequence). CDR3 residues: CATSSVGEGYTF. The DNA for the CDR3 is TGTGCCACCAGCAGTGTGGGGGAAGGCTACACCTTC.